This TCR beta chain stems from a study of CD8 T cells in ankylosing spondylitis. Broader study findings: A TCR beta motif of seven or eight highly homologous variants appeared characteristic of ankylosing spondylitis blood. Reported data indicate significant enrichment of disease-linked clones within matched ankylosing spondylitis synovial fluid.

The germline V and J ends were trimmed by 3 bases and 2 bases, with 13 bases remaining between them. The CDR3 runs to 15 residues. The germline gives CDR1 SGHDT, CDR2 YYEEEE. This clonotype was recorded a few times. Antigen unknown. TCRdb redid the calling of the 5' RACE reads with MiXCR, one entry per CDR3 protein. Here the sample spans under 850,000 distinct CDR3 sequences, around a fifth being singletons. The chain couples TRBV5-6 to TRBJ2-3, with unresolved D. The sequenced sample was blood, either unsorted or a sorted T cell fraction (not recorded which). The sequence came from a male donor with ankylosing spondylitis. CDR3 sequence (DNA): TGTGCCAGCAGCTCCTACCTCTTAATCACAGATACGCAGTATTTT. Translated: CASSSYLLITDTQYF. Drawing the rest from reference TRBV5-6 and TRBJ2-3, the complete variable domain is DAGVTQSPTHLIKTRGQQVTLRCSPKSGHDTVSWYQQALGQGPQFIFQYYEEEERQRGNFPDRFSGHQFPNYSSELNVNALLLGDSALYLCASSSYLLITDTQYFGPGTRLTVL.